This entry lists 19 T cell receptor beta chains sequenced from one sample in a study of tissue T cells after allogeneic stem cell transplantation. The repertoire was sequenced with immunoSEQ multiplex PCR; TCRdb's copy has only in-frame clones and lacks some. The sample shows some 6,000 clones, approximately 80% of them seen only once. The source was blood, collected before transplantation. All receptors come from a man aged 40 to 69 who later had graft-versus-host disease after an allogeneic stem cell transplant.

The chain links TRBV7-9 to TRBJ2-5; the D is unclear. The germline V gene encodes CDR1 SEHNR and CDR2 FQNEAQ (reference sequence). The CDR3 sequence is 16 residues long. Trimming cost V 4 bases and J 4 bases, with 19 bases left between them. DNA of the CDR3: TGTGCCAGCAGCTCGATTAAGAGTACAGCTGGAGAGACCCAGTACTTC. Protein product: CASSSIKSTAGETQYF.

The rearrangement joins TRBV11-3 to TRBJ1-2; 7 positions agree with TRBD1. This CDR3 region has 13 residues. CDR1 is SGHNT and CDR2 is YENEEA in the germline V gene. Trimming removed 1 base from V and 8 bases from J; junction bases left unmatched: 4. In DNA, the CDR3 is TGTGCCAGCAGCTTAGGTGCAGGGGGAGGCTACACCTTC. Amino acids: CASSLGAGGGYTF.

V gene TRBV29-1 combines with J gene TRBJ1-1; no definite D call. Per germline, CDR1 SQVTM and CDR2 ANQGSEA. This CDR3 has 15 amino acids. V was pared by 1 base and J by 1 base, with 13 bases between. CDR3 sequence: CSVEVSGQRNTEAFF. The CDR3 nucleotides read TGCAGCGTTGAAGTCTCTGGGCAGAGGAACACTGAAGCTTTCTTT.

The chain recombines TRBV7-2 with TRBJ1-1; D gene uncertain. The CDR3 extends over 15 amino acids. CDR1 is SGHTA, CDR2 FQGNSA, per germline. V was shortened by 1 base and J by 1 base, with 10 bases between the two germline ends. The CDR3 region has the DNA TGTGCCAGCAGCTTAGTGTCCGGCCAGAACACTGAAGCTTTCTTT. Translating gives CASSLVSGQNTEAFF. The variable domain in full, completed from reference TRBV7-2 and TRBJ1-1, reads GAGVSQSPSNKVTEKGKDVELRCDPISGHTALYWYRQSLGQGLEFLIYFQGNSAPDKSGLPSDRFSAERTGGSVSTLTIQRTQQEDSAVYLCASSLVSGQNTEAFFGQGTRLTVV.

The CDR3, as DNA: TGTGCCAGCAGTTTATGGTACGGGACAGGGGACTACGAGCAGTACTTC. Residues: CASSLWYGTGDYEQYF. The genes are TRBV27 and TRBJ2-7; 10 bases are a match to TRBD1. V lost 1 base to trimming and J lost 3 bases; unmatched junction nucleotides: 6. Germline V CDR1 and CDR2: MNHEY, SMNVEV (reference sequence). The CDR3 is 16 amino acids.

This clone was counted a single time. The rearrangement joins TRBV5-6 to TRBJ1-5, with TRBD1 matching over 9 bases. V shed 4 bases and J 2 bases; nucleotides not matched to a gene: 7. Germline-derived CDR1 and CDR2 are SGHDT and YYEEEE. This CDR3 has 16 residues. The CDR3 bases are TGTGCCAGCAGCCCGGGACAGGGTTCGGGCAATCAGCCCCAGCATTTT. Protein: CASSPGQGSGNQPQHF.

This sequence joins TRBV5-1 and TRBJ1-1; 7 bases agree with TRBD1. Per the germline V gene, CDR1 is SGHRS and CDR2 is YFSETQ. The CDR3 is 14 residues long. Losses at the gene ends were 4 bases for V and 6 bases for J; bases not matched to a gene: 9. CDR3 sequence reads: CASSPQGIEAEAFF. CDR3 nucleotides: TGCGCCAGCAGCCCACAGGGGATCGAGGCTGAAGCTTTCTTT.

This clone has only one observation. The V and J genes are TRBV29-1 and TRBJ2-7, with 9 bases that match TRBD1. V lost 7 bases to trimming and J lost 7 bases; unmatched junction nucleotides: 8. In germline, CDR1 is SQVTM, CDR2 ANQGSEA. The CDR3 runs 12 residues. The CDR3 here is CSAGQGMREQYF. The DNA for the CDR3 is TGCAGCGCAGGACAGGGGATGAGGGAGCAGTACTTC.

The chain couples TRBV6-5 to TRBJ2-3; D is perhaps TRBD2 (6 bases). V shed 8 bases and J shed 9 bases, with 12 bases lying between them. Germline CDR1 is MNHEY and CDR2 is SVGAGI. The CDR3 extends over 11 amino acids. The CDR3 bases are TGTGCCAGCGGGGGGAGGCGAACGCAGTATTTT. Translating gives CASGGRRTQYF.

This clone is medium-sized (0.01 to 0.1%) in the sample. V gene TRBV5-4 combines with J gene TRBJ1-6, with 10 positions matching TRBD1. CDR1 is SGHNT and CDR2 is YYREEE in the germline V gene (reference sequence). The CDR3 is 15 amino acids. V trimming: 2 bases; J trimming: 5 bases; junction bases outside the gene matches: 1. CDR3 DNA: TGTGCCAGCAGCTTAGGGACAGGGGATAATTCACCCCTCCACTTT. Amino acids: CASSLGTGDNSPLHF.

The rearrangement links TRBV29-1 to TRBJ2-7, with 11 bases aligning to TRBD2. Per germline, CDR1 SQVTM and CDR2 ANQGSEA. This CDR3 is built from 16 residues. V shed 4 bases, J shed 7 bases, and the junction held 15 bases outside the gene matches. CDR3 sequence (DNA): TGCAGCGTTGCCCGGACAGGGACTAGCGGCCCCCTAGAGCAGTACTTC. Translating gives CSVARTGTSGPLEQYF.

The chain is built from TRBV19 and TRBJ1-6; D might be TRBD1 (5 bases). The germline gives CDR1 LNHDA, CDR2 SQIVND (reference sequence). The germline V and J ends were trimmed by 0 bases and 7 bases, with 7 bases remaining between them. This CDR3 has 14 residues. Here the CDR3 DNA reads TGTGCCAGTAGTATAGACAGGGTGAATTCACCCCTCCACTTT. Protein: CASSIDRVNSPLHF. The full variable domain, with the rest looked up from reference TRBV19 and TRBJ1-6, is DGGITQSPKYLFRKEGQNVTLSCEQNLNHDAMYWYRQDPGQGLRLIYYSQIVNDFQKGDIAEGYSVSREKKESFPLTVTSAQKNPTAFYLCASSIDRVNSPLHFGNGTRLTVT.

The chain carries TRBV14 and TRBJ1-1, with D unclear. Germline assignment: CDR1 SGHDN and CDR2 FVKESK. The CDR3 is made up of 15 amino acids. The ends were cut back, 1 base at V and 2 bases at J, with 11 bases in the middle. CDR3 in DNA: TGTGCCAGCAGCCAAGTCAGTGCTGAAAACACTGAAGCTTTCTTT. Translated: CASSQVSAENTEAFF. The entire variable domain, with the rest obtained from reference TRBV14 and TRBJ1-1, is as follows: EAGVTQFPSHSVIEKGQTVTLRCDPISGHDNLYWYRRVMGKEIKFLLHFVKESKQDESGMPNNRFLAERTGGTYSTLKVQPAELEDSGVYFCASSQVSAENTEAFFGQGTRLTVV.

There are a few counts of this clone. This sequence joins TRBV6-1 and TRBJ1-2, with 10 bases identical to TRBD1. The CDR3 spans 15 residues. The V gene end was trimmed by 1 base and the J gene end by 4 bases; junction bases not matched to a gene: 3. The V gene's germline CDR1 is MNHNS and CDR2 SASEGT. The DNA for the CDR3 is TGTGCCAGCAGTGAAGGGACAGGGGGTAGCTATGGCTACACCTTC. Translating it yields CASSEGTGGSYGYTF.

A single count supports this clone. The chain has TRBV6-2 or TRBV6-3 and TRBJ2-3; possibly TRBD2 for D (5 bases). Trimming took 1 base from V and 5 from J, leaving 16 bases between them. The V gene's germline CDR1 is MNHEY and CDR2 SVGEGT. The CDR3 spans 16 residues. The CDR3 spells CASSYFRELGRDTQYF. The CDR3 nucleotides read TGTGCCAGCAGTTACTTCCGGGAACTGGGAAGAGATACGCAGTATTTT.

J is TRBJ1-1 and V is TRBV7-8, with D hard to call. The CDR3 length is 12 residues. The germline V gene encodes CDR1 SGHVS and CDR2 FQNEAQ. V was trimmed by 5 bases and J by 11 bases, leaving 15 bases between them. The CDR3 region has the DNA TGTGCCAGCAGCAGAGATCAGACTTTTGCTTTCTTT. Encoded protein: CASSRDQTFAFF. The entire variable domain, with the rest obtained from reference TRBV7-8 and TRBJ1-1, is as follows: GAGVSQSPRYKVAKRGQDVALRCDPISGHVSLFWYQQALGQGPEFLTYFQNEAQLDKSGLPSDRFFAERPEGSVSTLKIQRTQQEDSAVYLCASSRDQTFAFFGQGTRLTVV.

The chain links TRBV6-6 to TRBJ1-3; weak D call: TRBD1 (6 bases). CDR3 length equals 16 residues. Trimming pared 2 bases from V and 0 bases from J, leaving 11 bases between. Looked up from germline, CDR1 is MNHNY and CDR2 is SVGAGI (reference sequence). The CDR3 DNA reads TGTGCCAGCAGTTACCCAGGGGCAGGCTCTGGAAACACCATATATTTT. Encoded protein: CASSYPGAGSGNTIYF.

This clone was seen a single time. V and J are TRBV19 and TRBJ2-1, with 13 nucleotides matching TRBD2. CDR1 and CDR2 from the germline V gene are LNHDA and SQIVND (reference sequence). This CDR3 has 13 residues. The J segment lost 10 bases and the V segment lost 9 bases, leaving 6 bases of the junction unmatched. CDR3 DNA sequence: TGTGCCAGCGGACTAGCGGGAGTTGGGGAGCAGTTCTTC. Its translation: CASGLAGVGEQFF.

CDR3 sequence: CASSFLKGDTQYF. The CDR3 region has the DNA TGTGCCAGCAGCTTCTTGAAGGGAGATACGCAGTATTTT. The rearrangement links TRBV11-1 to TRBJ2-3; D remains unclear. V was cut by 3 bases and J by 5 bases, with 9 bases left in between. The V gene's germline CDR1 is SGHAT and CDR2 FQDESV (reference sequence). The CDR3 sequence is 13 residues long.